Listed here are 5 T cell receptor beta chains from one sample, sequenced in a study of human T cells and chemical hapten exposure. Indicated time point: patch test 2, 6 weeks after DPC sensitization. Treatment specified: therapeutic diphenylcyclopropenone sensitization with weekly scalp DPC. TCRdb fed the RACE reads into MiXCR, producing one record per CDR3 protein. This table has around 50,000 distinct CDR3 sequences, around 9.5% appearing once. Sequenced material: whole blood, taken in connection with sensitization to the hapten diphenylcyclopropenone (DPC). Receptors were obtained from a woman aged 50 to 60 with alopecia areata. Some clones in this sample may be carry-over from other donors' samples.

This clonotype was counted at least ten times. The V gene is TRBV10-1, the J gene TRBJ1-2; TRBD1 aligns across 7 bases. J gave up 2 bases and V 3 bases, and 12 bases lay outside the gene matches. The germline gives CDR1 WNHNN, CDR2 SYGVQD (reference sequence). This CDR3 is built from 17 residues. The CDR3: CASSDPTAPTGNYGYTF. DNA for the CDR3: TGCGCCAGCAGTGACCCAACAGCCCCGACAGGGAACTATGGCTACACCTTC.

The gene calls are TRBV7-2 and TRBJ1-1; no definite D call. This CDR3 has 13 residues. Between the trimmed V and J ends, which lost 6 bases and 0 bases, there was a span of 8 bases. Germline V lookup: CDR1 SGHTA, CDR2 FQGNSA. The CDR3 protein is CASSSAMNTEAFF. CDR3 sequence (DNA): TGTGCCAGCAGTTCAGCCATGAACACTGAAGCTTTCTTT.

This clonotype was picked up many times. The chain uses TRBV24-1 and TRBJ2-3; D might be TRBD2 (6 bases). This CDR3 is 15 amino acids long. V was trimmed by 3 bases and J by 2 bases, leaving 11 bases between them. Germline-derived CDR1 and CDR2 are KGHDR and SFDVKD. In DNA, the CDR3 is TGTGCCACCAGTGATCCGGGGGATATCACAGATACGCAGTATTTT. It translates to CATSDPGDITDTQYF.

This chain connects TRBV7-6 to TRBJ2-2; no definite D call. The CDR3 contains 13 residues. Germline V gene data show CDR1 as SGHVS and CDR2 as FNYEAQ. Trimming left V 1 base short and J 4 bases short, with 4 bases between. CDR3: CASSLVSTGELFF. For the CDR3, the DNA is TGTGCCAGCAGCTTAGTCAGCACCGGGGAGCTGTTTTTT. Full variable domain (missing parts from reference TRBV7-6 and TRBJ2-2): GAGVSQSPRYKVTKRGQDVALRCDPISGHVSLYWYRQALGQGPEFLTYFNYEAQQDKSGLPNDRFSAERPEGSISTLTIQRTEQRDSAMYRCASSLVSTGELFFGEGSRLTVL.

The chain recombines TRBV5-1 with TRBJ2-7; D might be TRBD1 or TRBD2, each matching 6 bases. From germline, CDR1 is SGHRS and CDR2 YFSETQ. The CDR3 runs to 15 residues. Trimming took 3 bases from V and 5 from J, leaving 18 bases between them. DNA of the CDR3: TGCGCCAGCAGCTCCCGGACGGGGGCGTCCCACGAGCAGTACTTC. The encoded protein is CASSSRTGASHEQYF.